The present T cell receptor beta chain was sequenced within a study of blood T cell repertoires in COVID-19. Study overall: Samples came from the United States, Italy and Spain, spanning acute and convalescent COVID-19. PBMCs, B-cell-depleted T cells, or T cells provided the cDNA or gDNA that made up the material.

V was clipped by 3 bases and J by 0 bases, with 11 bases between them. Looked up from germline, CDR1 is SGHTA and CDR2 is FQGTGA. The CDR3 consists of 16 residues. As handled by the study authors: Counts of nucleated cells, estimated from reference gene primer amplification, were obtained. The method was immunoSEQ multiplex PCR; TCRdb's version includes in-frame clones alone and lacks a portion of them. V, J and clone size are taken as reported in that table, and D and trimming were inferred from the DNA itself. The sample lists roughly 260,000 clones; about 87% were seen once. This chain uses TRBV7-3 with TRBJ2-2; a weak D match, TRBD1 (6 bases). The source of this sequence is a man in his fifties or sixties who had recovered from COVID-19. The sequenced sample consisted of peripheral blood. CDR3 in DNA: TGTGCCAGCAGCTTGGTAGGGGGAACGAACACCGGGGAGCTGTTTTTT. Translated, it gives CASSLVGGTNTGELFF.